The T cell receptor beta chain described here comes from a study of blood T cell repertoires in COVID-19. Generated by immunoSEQ multiplex PCR, the TCRdb table keeps only in-frame clones and is missing some. The profile covers about 150,000 clones, with 80% to 90% appearing a single time and around 8% taken by the ten largest. The germline gives CDR1 LGHNT, CDR2 FRNRAP. The CDR3 covers 14 residues. Deletions cut 5 bases from V and 7 bases from J, with 14 bases between. The origin of this receptor is a woman in her sixties with COVID-19, enrolled during active disease. Input material: peripheral blood. The chain combines TRBV12-5 with TRBJ1-4, with D maybe TRBD1 (5 bases). Written as DNA, the CDR3 is TGTGCTAGTGGTAAAGGACAAGTACCTGAAAAACTGTTTTTT. Protein: CASGKGQVPEKLFF. The variable domain in full, with the rest retrieved from reference TRBV12-5 and TRBJ1-4, is DARVTQTPRHKVTEMGQEVTMRCQPILGHNTVFWYRQTMMQGLELLAYFRNRAPLDDSGMPKDRFSAEMPDATLATLKIQPSEPRDSAVYFCASGKGQVPEKLFFGSGTQLSVL.